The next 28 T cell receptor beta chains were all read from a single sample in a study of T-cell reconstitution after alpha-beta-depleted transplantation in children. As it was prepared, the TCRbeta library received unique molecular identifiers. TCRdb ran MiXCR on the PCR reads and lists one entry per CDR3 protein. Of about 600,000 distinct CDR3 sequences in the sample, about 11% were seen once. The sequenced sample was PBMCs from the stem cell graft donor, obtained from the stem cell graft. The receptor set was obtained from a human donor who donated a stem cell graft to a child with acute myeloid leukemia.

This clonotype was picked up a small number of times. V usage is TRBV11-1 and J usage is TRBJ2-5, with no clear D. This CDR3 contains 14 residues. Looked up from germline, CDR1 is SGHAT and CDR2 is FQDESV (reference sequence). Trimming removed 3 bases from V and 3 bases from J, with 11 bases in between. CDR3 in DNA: TGTGCCAGCAGCTTGAGTCCCAGGAAAGAGACCCAGTACTTC. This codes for CASSLSPRKETQYF.

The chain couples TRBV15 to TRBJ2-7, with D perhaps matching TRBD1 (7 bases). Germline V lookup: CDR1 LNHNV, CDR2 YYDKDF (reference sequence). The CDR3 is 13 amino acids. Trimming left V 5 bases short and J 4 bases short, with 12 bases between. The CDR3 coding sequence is TGTGCCACCAGCGCAGGGGGGAGATACGAGCAGTACTTC. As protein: CATSAGGRYEQYF.

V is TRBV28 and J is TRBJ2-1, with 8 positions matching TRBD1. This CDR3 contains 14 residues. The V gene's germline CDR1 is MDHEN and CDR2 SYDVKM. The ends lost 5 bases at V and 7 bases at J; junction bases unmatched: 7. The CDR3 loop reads CASSANQGANEQFF. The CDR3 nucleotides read TGTGCCAGCAGTGCCAACCAGGGGGCTAATGAGCAGTTCTTC. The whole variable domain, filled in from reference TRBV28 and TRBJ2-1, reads DVKVTQSSRYLVKRTGEKVFLECVQDMDHENMFWYRQDPGLGLRLIYFSYDVKMKEKGDIPEGYSVSREKKERFSLILESASTNQTSMYLCASSANQGANEQFFGPGTRLTVL.

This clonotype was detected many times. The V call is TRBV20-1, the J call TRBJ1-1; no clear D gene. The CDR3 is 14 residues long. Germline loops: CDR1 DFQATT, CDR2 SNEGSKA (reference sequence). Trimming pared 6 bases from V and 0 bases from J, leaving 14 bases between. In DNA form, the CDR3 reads TGCAGTGCGAGTCCCGCCAGGATGAACACTGAAGCTTTCTTT. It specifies CSASPARMNTEAFF.

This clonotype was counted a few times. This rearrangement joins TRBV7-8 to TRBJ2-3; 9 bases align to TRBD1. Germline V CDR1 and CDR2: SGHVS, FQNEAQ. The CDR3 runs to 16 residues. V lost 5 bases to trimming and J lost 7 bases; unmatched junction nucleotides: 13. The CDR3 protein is CASSVGWTGEGNTQYF. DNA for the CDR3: TGTGCCAGCAGCGTGGGGTGGACAGGGGAGGGAAATACGCAGTATTTT.

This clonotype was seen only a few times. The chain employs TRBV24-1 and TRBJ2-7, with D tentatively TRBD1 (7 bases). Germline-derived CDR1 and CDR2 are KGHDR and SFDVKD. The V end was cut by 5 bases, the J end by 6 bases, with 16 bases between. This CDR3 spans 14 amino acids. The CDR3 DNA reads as TGTGCCACCAGTGTTGGAGGGGGCAACTCCGAGCAGTACTTC. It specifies CATSVGGGNSEQYF.

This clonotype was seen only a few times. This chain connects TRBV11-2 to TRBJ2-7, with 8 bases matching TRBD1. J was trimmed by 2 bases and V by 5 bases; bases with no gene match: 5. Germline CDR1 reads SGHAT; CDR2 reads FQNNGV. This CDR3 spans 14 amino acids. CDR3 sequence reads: CASSHSTGAYEQYF. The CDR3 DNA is TGTGCCAGCAGCCACTCGACAGGGGCCTACGAGCAGTACTTC.

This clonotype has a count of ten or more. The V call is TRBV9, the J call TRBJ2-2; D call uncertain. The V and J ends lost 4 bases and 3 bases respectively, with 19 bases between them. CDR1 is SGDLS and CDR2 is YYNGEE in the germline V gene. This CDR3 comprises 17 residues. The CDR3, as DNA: TGTGCCAGCAGCTCCCCTCGGGTCGAAAGGGACACCGGGGAGCTGTTTTTT. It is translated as CASSSPRVERDTGELFF.

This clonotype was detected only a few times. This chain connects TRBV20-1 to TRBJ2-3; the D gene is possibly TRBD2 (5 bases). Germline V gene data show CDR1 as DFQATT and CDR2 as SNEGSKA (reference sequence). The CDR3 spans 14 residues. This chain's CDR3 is CSYPWSGATDTQYF. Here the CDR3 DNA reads TGCAGCTACCCATGGAGCGGTGCGACAGATACGCAGTATTTT.

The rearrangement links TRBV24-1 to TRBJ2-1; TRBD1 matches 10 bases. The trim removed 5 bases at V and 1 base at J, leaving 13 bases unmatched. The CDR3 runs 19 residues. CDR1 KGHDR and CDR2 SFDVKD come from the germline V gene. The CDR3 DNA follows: TGTGCCACCAGTGCCTTTATTCGCCCGGGACAGGGGTCCTACAATGAGCAGTTCTTC. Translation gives CATSAFIRPGQGSYNEQFF.

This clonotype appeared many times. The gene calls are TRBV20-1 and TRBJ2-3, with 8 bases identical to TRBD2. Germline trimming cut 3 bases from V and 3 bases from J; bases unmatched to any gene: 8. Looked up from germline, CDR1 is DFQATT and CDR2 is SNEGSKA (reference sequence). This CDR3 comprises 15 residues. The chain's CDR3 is CSARGGGGRTDTQYF. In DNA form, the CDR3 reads TGCAGTGCTAGGGGGGGAGGCGGGAGGACAGATACGCAGTATTTT.

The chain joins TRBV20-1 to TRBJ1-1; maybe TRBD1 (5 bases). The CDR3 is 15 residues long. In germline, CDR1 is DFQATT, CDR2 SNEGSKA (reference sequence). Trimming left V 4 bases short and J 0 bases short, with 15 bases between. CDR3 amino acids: CSATSRVLMNTEAFF. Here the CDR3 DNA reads TGCAGTGCTACCAGCAGGGTCCTCATGAACACTGAAGCTTTCTTT.

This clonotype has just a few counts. The CDR3: CASSLGRGTSPLHF. DNA for the CDR3: TGTGCCAGCAGTTTGGGCAGGGGGACCTCACCCCTCCACTTT. The chain couples TRBV6-2 or TRBV6-3 to TRBJ1-6; 7 bases align to TRBD1. CDR1 is MNHEY, CDR2 SVGEGT, per germline. V lost 4 bases to trimming and J lost 10 bases; unmatched junction nucleotides: 7. This CDR3 region has 14 residues.

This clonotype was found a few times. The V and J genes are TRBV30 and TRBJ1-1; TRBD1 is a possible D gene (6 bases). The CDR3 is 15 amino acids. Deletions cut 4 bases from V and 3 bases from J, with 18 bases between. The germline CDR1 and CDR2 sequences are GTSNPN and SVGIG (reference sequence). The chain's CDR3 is CAWNPGRGRHTEAFF. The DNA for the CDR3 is TGTGCCTGGAACCCGGGACGGGGGCGTCACACTGAAGCTTTCTTT.

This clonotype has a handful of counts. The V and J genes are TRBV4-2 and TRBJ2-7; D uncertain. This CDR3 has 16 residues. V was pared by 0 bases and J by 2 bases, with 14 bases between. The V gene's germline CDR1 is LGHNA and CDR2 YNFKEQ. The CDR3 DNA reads TGTGCCAGCAGCCAAGAAGGCGACTTTCCCACCTACGAGCAGTACTTC. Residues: CASSQEGDFPTYEQYF.

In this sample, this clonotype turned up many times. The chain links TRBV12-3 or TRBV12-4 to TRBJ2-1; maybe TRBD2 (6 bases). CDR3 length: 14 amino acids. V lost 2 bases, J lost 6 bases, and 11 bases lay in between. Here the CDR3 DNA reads TGTGCCAGCAGTTTATCGGAGGGTTCCAATGAGCAGTTCTTC. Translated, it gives CASSLSEGSNEQFF.

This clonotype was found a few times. CDR3 protein: CASSPLITGPGGQYF. In DNA form, the CDR3 reads TGCGCCAGCAGCCCCCTTATAACGGGTCCTGGGGGGCAGTACTTC. V is TRBV4-3 and J is TRBJ2-7, with D tentatively TRBD1 or TRBD2 (5 bases each). CDR3 length equals 15 residues. The ends were cut back, 4 bases at V and 9 bases at J, with 22 bases in the middle. Germline CDR1 LGHNA, CDR2 YSLEER.

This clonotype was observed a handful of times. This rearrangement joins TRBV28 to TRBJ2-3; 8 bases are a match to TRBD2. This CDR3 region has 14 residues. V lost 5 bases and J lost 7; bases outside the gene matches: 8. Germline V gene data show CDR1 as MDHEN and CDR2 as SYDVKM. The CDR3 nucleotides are TGTGCCAGCAGTACGGGACTAGGGTTGAATACGCAGTATTTT. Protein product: CASSTGLGLNTQYF.

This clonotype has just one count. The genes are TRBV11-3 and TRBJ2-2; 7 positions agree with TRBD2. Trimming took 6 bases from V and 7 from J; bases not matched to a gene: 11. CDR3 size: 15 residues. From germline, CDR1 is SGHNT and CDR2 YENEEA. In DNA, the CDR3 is TGTGCCAGCAGGCCCGGTGCGGGAGTAGGCGGGGAGCTGTTTTTT. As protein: CASRPGAGVGGELFF. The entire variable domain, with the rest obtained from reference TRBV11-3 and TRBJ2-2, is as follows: EAGVVQSPRYKIIEKKQPVAFWCNPISGHNTLYWYLQNLGQGPELLIRYENEEAVDDSQLPKDRFSAERLKGVDSTLKIQPAELGDSAVYLCASRPGAGVGGELFFGEGSRLTVL.

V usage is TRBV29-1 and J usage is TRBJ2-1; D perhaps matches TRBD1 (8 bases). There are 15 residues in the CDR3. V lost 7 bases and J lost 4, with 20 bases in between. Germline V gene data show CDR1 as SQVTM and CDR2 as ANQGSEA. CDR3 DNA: TGCAGCGCCGGAGGGGGGGGGACAGGATACAATGAGCAGTTCTTC. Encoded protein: CSAGGGGTGYNEQFF.

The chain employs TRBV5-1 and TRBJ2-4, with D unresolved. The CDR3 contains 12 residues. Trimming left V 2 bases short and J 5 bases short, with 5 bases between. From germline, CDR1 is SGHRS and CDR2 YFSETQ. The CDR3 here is CASSLPENIQYF. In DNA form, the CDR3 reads TGCGCCAGCAGCTTACCGGAAAACATTCAGTACTTC.

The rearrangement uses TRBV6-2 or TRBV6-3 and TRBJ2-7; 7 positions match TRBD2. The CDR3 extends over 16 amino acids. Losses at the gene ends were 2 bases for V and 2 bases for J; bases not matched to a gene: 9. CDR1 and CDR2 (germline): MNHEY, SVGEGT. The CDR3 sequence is CASSYRRAGVPYEQYF. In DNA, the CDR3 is TGTGCCAGCAGTTACCGGCGGGCGGGAGTTCCCTACGAGCAGTACTTC.

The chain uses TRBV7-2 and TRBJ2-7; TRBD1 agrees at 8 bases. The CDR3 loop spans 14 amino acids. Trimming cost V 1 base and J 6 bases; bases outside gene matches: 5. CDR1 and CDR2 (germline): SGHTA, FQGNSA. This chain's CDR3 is CASSLGITGGEQYF. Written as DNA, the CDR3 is TGTGCCAGCAGCTTAGGAATCACAGGGGGCGAGCAGTACTTC. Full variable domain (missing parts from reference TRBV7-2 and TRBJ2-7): GAGVSQSPSNKVTEKGKDVELRCDPISGHTALYWYRQSLGQGLEFLIYFQGNSAPDKSGLPSDRFSAERTGGSVSTLTIQRTQQEDSAVYLCASSLGITGGEQYFGPGTRLTVT.

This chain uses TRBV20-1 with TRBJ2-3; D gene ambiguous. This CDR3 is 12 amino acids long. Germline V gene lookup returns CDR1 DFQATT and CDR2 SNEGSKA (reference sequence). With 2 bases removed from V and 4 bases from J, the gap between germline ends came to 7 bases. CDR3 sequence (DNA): TGCAGTGCTAGATCCCTAGCAGATACGCAGTATTTT. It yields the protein CSARSLADTQYF.

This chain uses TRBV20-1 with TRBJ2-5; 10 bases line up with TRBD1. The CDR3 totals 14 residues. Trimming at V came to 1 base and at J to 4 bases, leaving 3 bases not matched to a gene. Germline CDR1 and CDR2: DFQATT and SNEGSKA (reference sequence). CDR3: CSARATGGVETQYF. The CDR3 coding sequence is TGCAGTGCTAGAGCGACAGGGGGCGTAGAGACCCAGTACTTC.

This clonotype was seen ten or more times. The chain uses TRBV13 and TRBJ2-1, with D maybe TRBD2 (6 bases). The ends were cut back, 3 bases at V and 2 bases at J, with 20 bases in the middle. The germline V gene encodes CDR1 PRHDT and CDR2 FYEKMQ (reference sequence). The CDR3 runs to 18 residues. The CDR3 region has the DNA TGTGCCAGCAGCTTTATGAGATATAGCGGCCTTACCTACAATGAGCAGTTCTTC. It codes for CASSFMRYSGLTYNEQFF.

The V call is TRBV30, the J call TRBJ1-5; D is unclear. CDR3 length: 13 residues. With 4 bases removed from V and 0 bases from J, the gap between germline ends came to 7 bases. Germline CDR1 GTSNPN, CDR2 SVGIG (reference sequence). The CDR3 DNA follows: TGTGCCTGGACGGGCGATAGCAATCAGCCCCAGCATTTT. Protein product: CAWTGDSNQPQHF.

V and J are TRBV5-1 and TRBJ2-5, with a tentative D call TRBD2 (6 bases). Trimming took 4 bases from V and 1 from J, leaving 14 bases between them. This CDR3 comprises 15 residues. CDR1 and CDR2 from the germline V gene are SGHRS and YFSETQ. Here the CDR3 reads CASSLALAPQETQYF. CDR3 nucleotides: TGCGCCAGCAGCCTGGCTCTAGCGCCCCAAGAGACCCAGTACTTC.